This TCR beta chain appears in the sequencing data of a study of beta chain features in type 1 diabetes. CD4+ cells of the naive, central memory, regulatory and stem cell-like memory types were sorted via CD45RO/CCR7/CD25/CD127/CD95/CD27. The V end lost 6 bases, the J end lost 6 bases, and 21 bases lay between the germline ends. The germline V gene has CDR1 KGHSH and CDR2 LQKENI. CDR3 length equals 16 residues. The entirety of the isolated RNA underwent reverse transcription, so expressed TCRB transcripts were sequenced. Assay used: immunoSEQ multiplex PCR; TCRdb lists only in-frame clones, some missing. This sample carries under 450,000 clones, about 14% of them seen once, and the ten largest clones take about 0.034%.

Sequenced input: naive CD4+ T cells from blood. The sequence derives from a man aged 30 to 39 in good health. The gene calls are TRBV18 and TRBJ2-1, with D perhaps matching TRBD2 (6 bases). CDR3 in amino acids: CASSTTWGELGNEQFF. The CDR3 DNA sequence: TGTGCCAGCTCCACCACGTGGGGGGAGTTGGGCAATGAGCAGTTCTTC.